Listed here are 15 T cell receptor beta chains from one sample, sequenced in a study of control samples from healthy donors and cancer patients. Profiled with immunoSEQ multiplex PCR; TCRdb holds only in-frame clones, not every one. The sample lists more than 140,000 clones, roughly 89% seen once, with over 6% in the top ten. Material for sequencing was blood. The receptors shown here come from a man between 18 and 35 years old in good health.

The chain is built from TRBV7-9 and TRBJ2-2; TRBD1 matches 7 bases. The CDR3 is 13 amino acids. V shed 8 bases, J shed 4 bases, and the junction held 4 bases outside the gene matches. The germline gives CDR1 SEHNR, CDR2 FQNEAQ (reference sequence). The CDR3 is CASERQGTGELFF. Written as DNA, the CDR3 is TGTGCCAGCGAGCGACAGGGCACCGGGGAGCTGTTTTTT.

This clone was seen more than once but under ten times. The chain links TRBV28 to TRBJ1-2; a weak D match, TRBD1 (6 bases). Germline CDR1 MDHEN, CDR2 SYDVKM. V lost 3 bases and J lost 2, with 13 bases in between. The length of the CDR3 is 15 residues. The CDR3, as DNA: TGTGCCAGCAGTTTCACAGGGATTGCCAACTATGGCTACACCTTC. It specifies CASSFTGIANYGYTF.

The chain joins TRBV7-3 to TRBJ1-1; no reliable D call. Germline CDR1 and CDR2: SGHTA and FQGTGA. V was clipped by 8 bases and J by 5 bases, with 15 bases between them. This CDR3 spans 13 amino acids. CDR3 DNA sequence: TGTGCCAGCGCCGAGCAAGGTGCAACTGAAGCTTTCTTT. Its translation is CASAEQGATEAFF.

The rearrangement joins TRBV9 to TRBJ2-1; no definite D call. Germline V lookup: CDR1 SGDLS, CDR2 YYNGEE. Trimming removed 0 bases from V and 2 bases from J, with 6 bases in between. The CDR3 totals 14 residues. CDR3 residues: CASSVGSAYNEQFF. DNA for the CDR3: TGTGCCAGCAGCGTAGGAAGTGCCTACAATGAGCAGTTCTTC.

The V and J genes are TRBV27 and TRBJ2-1; D not certain. Germline CDR1 reads MNHEY; CDR2 reads SMNVEV (reference sequence). This CDR3 has 15 residues. V gave up 2 bases and J gave up 7 bases, with 15 bases separating them. This CDR3 reads CASSLTSLVGNEQFF. CDR3 bases: TGTGCCAGCAGTTTAACCTCCCTAGTTGGGAATGAGCAGTTCTTC.

The V and J genes are TRBV5-1 and TRBJ2-3, with 8 nucleotides matching TRBD2. After removal of 3 bases from V and 3 bases from J, the junction contained 12 bases not matched to a gene. This CDR3 is built from 17 residues. Germline CDR1 SGHRS, CDR2 YFSETQ. The CDR3 is CASSSKSGTRPTDTQYF. DNA for the CDR3: TGCGCCAGCAGCTCGAAATCCGGGACTAGACCGACAGATACGCAGTATTTT.

This chain links TRBV4-2 with TRBJ1-1; D is ambiguous. The germline CDR1 and CDR2 sequences are LGHNA and YNFKEQ. Trimming stripped 2 bases from V and 0 bases from J, with 4 bases between. There are 13 residues in the CDR3. The CDR3 DNA reads as TGTGCCAGCAGCCAACGGATGAACACTGAAGCTTTCTTT. Amino acid sequence: CASSQRMNTEAFF.

This chain uses TRBV3-1 (or the pseudogene TRBV3-2) with TRBJ1-2; perhaps TRBD1 as D (6 bases). V was clipped by 1 base and J by 4 bases, with 25 bases between them. Per germline, CDR1 LGHDT and CDR2 YNNKEL (reference sequence). The CDR3 runs to 19 residues. CDR3 bases: TGTGCCAGCAGCCAAGTCTGGAACAGGGCCTTGCCTCCGGGCTATGGCTACACCTTC. As protein: CASSQVWNRALPPGYGYTF.

The V and J genes are TRBV15 and TRBJ2-3; no firm D call. Trimming pared 2 bases from V and 2 bases from J, leaving 14 bases between. This CDR3 has 16 residues. Germline CDR1 is LNHNV and CDR2 is YYDKDF (reference sequence). CDR3 DNA sequence: TGTGCCACCAGCAGATCCCCTCCAGGATACACAGATACGCAGTATTTT. Encoded protein: CATSRSPPGYTDTQYF.

The chain recombines TRBV7-2 with TRBJ1-3; D is possibly TRBD1 (5 bases). CDR1 SGHTA and CDR2 FQGNSA come from the germline V gene. Trimming shortened V by 1 base and J by 2 bases, and 9 bases separated the two germline ends. The CDR3 is made up of 15 amino acids. The CDR3 loop reads CASSLVLGPGNTIYF. Here the CDR3 DNA reads TGTGCCAGCAGCTTAGTTTTGGGGCCTGGAAACACCATATATTTT.

This clone was recorded only once. The chain couples TRBV3-1 (or the pseudogene TRBV3-2) to TRBJ1-5; unclear D gene. Trimming shortened V by 0 bases and J by 2 bases, and 8 bases separated the two germline ends. The V gene's germline CDR1 is LGHDT and CDR2 YNNKEL (reference sequence). CDR3 length: 15 residues. In DNA, the CDR3 is TGTGCCAGCAGCCAAGATCTCCGGGGCAATCAGCCCCAGCATTTT. Amino acid sequence: CASSQDLRGNQPQHF.

The genes are TRBV6-6 and TRBJ1-1; 9 bases line up with TRBD1. Germline trimming cut 6 bases from V and 6 bases from J; bases unmatched to any gene: 8. The CDR3 loop spans 14 amino acids. The V gene's germline CDR1 is MNHNY and CDR2 SVGAGI (reference sequence). The CDR3 coding sequence is TGTGCCAGCAGGCGGGACAGGGATCTTCCTGAAGCTTTCTTT. Its protein is CASRRDRDLPEAFF.

V and J are TRBV6-5 and TRBJ2-2; D gene unclear. The CDR3 covers 12 residues. V dropped 6 bases and J dropped 7 bases, with 9 bases sitting between them. Germline V gene lookup returns CDR1 MNHEY and CDR2 SVGAGI. The DNA of the CDR3 is TGTGCCAGCAGGGGTCGAGTCGGGGAGCTGTTTTTT. It is translated as CASRGRVGELFF.

The chain recombines TRBV20-1 with TRBJ1-2; the D gene is possibly TRBD1 (5 bases). The germline V gene has CDR1 DFQATT and CDR2 SNEGSKA (reference sequence). The ends were cut back, 2 bases at V and 7 bases at J, with 8 bases in the middle. This CDR3 region has 11 residues. The CDR3 is CSARRGSGYTF. In DNA, the CDR3 is TGCAGTGCTAGAAGGGGTTCTGGCTACACCTTC.

DNA for the CDR3: TGTGCCAGCAGTGAAGCATCCGTCCTTACTATTCAGCCCCAGCATTTT. This codes for CASSEASVLTIQPQHF. V gene TRBV6-1 combines with J gene TRBJ1-5; no definite D call. The CDR3 has 16 residues. Germline V lookup: CDR1 MNHNS, CDR2 SASEGT. Trimming stripped 0 bases from V and 6 bases from J, with 15 bases between.